The clone carrying this TCR beta chain appeared a single time. Its antigen is not identified. This sample was included in a study of T cell responses to AZD1222 COVID-19 vaccine. Overall study findings and caveats: Researchers report vaccine-associated CD4 TCRs spanning spike, with dominance at 160-218 and 743-854. Donors skewed white British and female; clonal diversity was possibly underestimated. As reported, nearly half of all spike-specific TCRs target variant regions that are unmutated. The breadth and depth of Spike-specific TCRs increased once two AZD1222 doses had been given.

The CDR3 length is 15 residues. The junction had 3 bases not matched to a gene; V was cut back by 4 bases and J by 1 base. Germline CDR1 and CDR2: SNHLY and FYNNEI. Method: immunoSEQ multiplex PCR; TCRdb's copy keeps in-frame clones and lacks some. The sample holds tens of thousands of clones, 80% to 90% seen once. The clonotype comes from an adult who received the AZD1222 COVID-19 vaccine. The chain has TRBV2 and TRBJ1-4; 7 nucleotides match TRBD1. The sample in question was peripheral blood, obtained 28 days after the second AZD1222 dose. The CDR3 sequence: CASSGQGGTNEKLFF. CDR3 in DNA: TGTGCCAGCAGTGGACAGGGAGGAACTAATGAAAAACTGTTTTTT.